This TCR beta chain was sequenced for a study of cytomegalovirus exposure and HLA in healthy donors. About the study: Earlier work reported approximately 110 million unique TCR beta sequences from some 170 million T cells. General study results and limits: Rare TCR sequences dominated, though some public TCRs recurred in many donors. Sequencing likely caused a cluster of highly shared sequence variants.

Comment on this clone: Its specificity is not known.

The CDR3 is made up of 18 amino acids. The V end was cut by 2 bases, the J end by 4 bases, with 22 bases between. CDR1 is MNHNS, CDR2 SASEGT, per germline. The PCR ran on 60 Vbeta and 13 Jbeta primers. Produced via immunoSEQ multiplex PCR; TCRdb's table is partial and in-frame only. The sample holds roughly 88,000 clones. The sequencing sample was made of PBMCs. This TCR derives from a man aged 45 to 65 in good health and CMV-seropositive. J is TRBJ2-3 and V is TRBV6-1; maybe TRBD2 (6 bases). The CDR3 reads CASSEYPGTSRGADTQYF. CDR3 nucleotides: TGTGCCAGCAGTGAATACCCCGGGACTTCGCGAGGGGCAGATACGCAGTATTTT.